This T cell receptor (beta chain) was sequenced in a study of cytomegalovirus exposure and HLA in healthy donors. Study-level results: As a later analysis revealed, the rate of TCR association differed by HLA locus, with DRB1 most and HLA-C fewest.

This clone was seen a few times. The antigen remains unidentified. With 60 Vbeta and 13 Jbeta primers, the PCR was carried out. Using immunoSEQ multiplex PCR, the repertoire was profiled, and TCRdb retains in-frame clones only, with some absent. Here the sample spans some 130,000 clones, around 80% being singletons. Unrecorded immune exposure was likely among donors, who were nominally healthy when sampled. Sequenced material: PBMCs. The TCR was taken from a man aged 25 to 45 in good health.

The CDR3 nucleotides read TGTGCCAGCGGCGGGAAGGGCACAGATACGCAGTATTTT. Encoded protein: CASGGKGTDTQYF. The V call is TRBV7-9, the J call TRBJ2-3, with D possibly matching TRBD2 (6 bases). V lost 8 bases and J 1 base, leaving 10 bases between the germline ends. Germline values: CDR1 SEHNR, CDR2 FQNEAQ (reference sequence). The CDR3 has 13 residues.